The source of this TCR beta chain is a study of blood T cell repertoires in COVID-19. The overall study: Both acute and convalescent COVID-19 samples were obtained from the United States, Italy and Spain. PBMCs, B-cell-depleted T cells, or T cells provided the cDNA or gDNA that made up the material.

Under the authors' procedure: The authors estimated nucleated cell counts from reference gene primer amplification. Using immunoSEQ multiplex PCR, the repertoire was profiled, and TCRdb retains in-frame clones only, with some absent. The V and J calls and clone size are taken from that table; D and trimming were inferred from the DNA. The sample records around 42,000 clones, around 91% being singletons. V lost 2 bases and J lost 7; bases outside the gene matches: 11. This CDR3 comprises 16 residues. Per the germline V gene, CDR1 is SGDLS and CDR2 is YYNGEE. This sequence originates from a man under 40 with active or convalescent COVID-19. The V gene is TRBV9, the J gene TRBJ2-1; 8 bases are a match to TRBD1. Specimen: peripheral blood. Written as DNA, the CDR3 is TGTGCCAGCAGCGTCGCTAGGACAGGGTGGGATAATGAGCAGTTCTTC. Protein product: CASSVARTGWDNEQFF.